These 11 T cell receptor beta chains were sequenced from one sample in a study of shared clonotypes between healthy human individuals. Method: immunoSEQ multiplex PCR; TCRdb's copy keeps in-frame clones and lacks some. The data contain around 620,000 clones, roughly 95% of them singletons. It was CD45RO-negative cells, positively selected for CCR7, that made up naive CD8 cells, with terminally differentiated effector memory CD45RA+ cells excluded. The sequencing input was naive CD8+ T cells sorted from blood. The receptors were gathered from a woman in her thirties in good health.

The rearrangement joins TRBV4-1 to TRBJ1-2; D not certain. CDR3 length: 15 residues. Per the germline V gene, CDR1 is MGHRA and CDR2 is YSYEKL. Trimming took off 1 base at V and 7 bases at J, with 16 bases between the two ends. The CDR3 coding sequence is TGCGCCAGCAGCCAAGGCCAGAGTCTATCGGGTGGCTACACCTTC. It encodes CASSQGQSLSGGYTF.

The chain combines TRBV28 with TRBJ1-4, with D perhaps TRBD1 (6 bases). The CDR3 spans 16 residues. CDR1 is MDHEN, CDR2 SYDVKM, per germline. V lost 7 bases and J lost 4, with 19 bases in between. In nucleotides, the CDR3 is TGTGCCAGCAAAGTAATATGGGGGCTCGGTAATGAAAAACTGTTTTTT. It specifies CASKVIWGLGNEKLFF.

This clone came up a few times. Other nucleotide sequences in the sample specify the same CDR3. The V gene is TRBV10-3, the J gene TRBJ2-1, with 9 nucleotides matching TRBD2. The CDR3 is 17 amino acids. The V gene's germline CDR1 is ENHRY and CDR2 SYGVKD. V lost 0 bases and J lost 5; bases outside the gene matches: 8. CDR3 sequence: CAISESAASGDNNEQFF. In DNA form, the CDR3 reads TGTGCCATCAGTGAGTCAGCGGCTAGCGGGGATAACAATGAGCAGTTCTTC.

The chain links TRBV6-5 to TRBJ2-1, with 9 bases lining up with TRBD2. The CDR3 sequence is 15 residues long. Unmatched junction bases numbered 9, after V lost 5 bases and J lost 7 bases. CDR1 is MNHEY, CDR2 SVGAGI, per germline. The CDR3 spells CASSPGSGRLNEQFF. CDR3 sequence (DNA): TGTGCCAGCAGTCCGGGTAGCGGGAGACTAAATGAGCAGTTCTTC.

The gene calls are TRBV7-9 and TRBJ2-5, with a tentative D call TRBD2 (5 bases). The CDR3 is made up of 14 amino acids. Germline V gives CDR1 SEHNR, CDR2 FQNEAQ (reference sequence). V was pared by 6 bases and J by 1 base, with 12 bases between. This chain's CDR3 is CASSRSGVQETQYF. The CDR3 bases are TGTGCCAGCAGTCGCAGCGGAGTCCAAGAGACCCAGTACTTC.

This clone has just one count. The V and J genes are TRBV6-5 and TRBJ1-5; D perhaps matches TRBD1 (5 bases). The CDR3 consists of 14 residues. CDR1 MNHEY and CDR2 SVGAGI come from the germline V gene. V dropped 6 bases and J dropped 1 base, with 10 bases sitting between them. For the CDR3, the DNA is TGTGCCAGCAGGGGCGGACAAAGCAATCAGCCCCAGCATTTT. It specifies CASRGGQSNQPQHF.

This clone occurred once. This chain uses TRBV4-2 with TRBJ2-1; D is unclear. The CDR3 totals 13 residues. Germline-derived CDR1 and CDR2 are LGHNA and YNFKEQ. V lost 2 bases to trimming and J lost 7 bases, with 9 bases between them. CDR3 nucleotide sequence: TGTGCCAGCAGCCAATTTTCTGGGAATGAGCAGTTCTTC. It specifies CASSQFSGNEQFF.

The chain recombines TRBV28 with TRBJ2-7; 7 bases are a match to TRBD1. This CDR3 contains 13 residues. V dropped 8 bases and J dropped 3; count of bases not matched to a gene: 7. Germline V CDR1 and CDR2: MDHEN, SYDVKM. The CDR3 protein is CASRDRQNYEQYF. The CDR3 DNA follows: TGTGCCAGCCGGGACAGACAAAACTACGAGCAGTACTTC.

The CDR3 region is CASSSRETSAPGSGSYEQYF. As DNA, the CDR3 is TGTGCCAGCAGTTCCCGCGAAACCTCCGCCCCAGGGAGTGGCTCCTACGAGCAGTACTTC. The rearrangement uses TRBV27 and TRBJ2-7; D possibly matches TRBD1 or TRBD2 (5 bases each). The CDR3 is 20 residues long. Germline assignment: CDR1 MNHEY and CDR2 SMNVEV (reference sequence). Trimming shortened V by 4 bases and J by 0 bases, and 28 bases separated the two germline ends.

The chain's CDR3 is CASSLALSGLYEQYF. CDR3 DNA: TGTGCCAGCAGCTTAGCGCTTAGCGGACTCTACGAGCAGTACTTC. V gene TRBV7-8 combines with J gene TRBJ2-7, with D tentatively TRBD2 (6 bases). This CDR3 contains 15 residues. V was shortened by 0 bases and J by 3 bases, with 12 bases between the two germline ends. The germline gives CDR1 SGHVS, CDR2 FQNEAQ.

A single count supports this clone. The rearrangement joins TRBV29-1 to TRBJ2-4; 7 bases match TRBD1. V shed 5 bases and J 0 bases; nucleotides not matched to a gene: 4. The CDR3 has 14 amino acids. CDR1 and CDR2 (germline): SQVTM, ANQGSEA. The CDR3 coding sequence is TGCAGCGTTTGGGACAGACTAGCCAAAAACATTCAGTACTTC. It codes for CSVWDRLAKNIQYF.